This entry is about one TCR beta chain. These data belong to a study of blood T cell repertoires in COVID-19. TCRdb's table, derived via immunoSEQ multiplex PCR, lists solely in-frame clones and lacks some. Of tens of thousands of clones listed, around three quarters are singletons. Material: peripheral blood. This TCR was recovered from a human donor in a cohort sampled during active COVID-19.

The CDR3 protein is CASSKLAGKDYEQYF. Written as DNA, the CDR3 is TGTGCCAGCAGCAAACTAGCGGGAAAGGACTACGAGCAGTACTTC. The rearrangement joins TRBV11-2 to TRBJ2-7; the match to TRBD2 covers 10 bases. The CDR3 spans 15 residues. The V gene end was trimmed by 5 bases and the J gene end by 3 bases; junction bases not matched to a gene: 7. Germline lookup yields CDR1 SGHAT and CDR2 FQNNGV.